The next 13 T cell receptor beta chains were all read from a single sample in a study of blood T cell repertoires in COVID-19. The protocol was immunoSEQ multiplex PCR, while the TCRdb copy is restricted to in-frame clones and leaves out a portion. The sample lists about 100,000 clones, around 93% occurring once. The sample taken for sequencing was peripheral blood. The receptors were gathered from a man aged 45-65 years with acute or convalescent COVID-19.

This chain links TRBV11-3 with TRBJ1-6, with 7 bases lining up with TRBD1. The junction had 2 bases not matched to a gene; V was cut back by 2 bases and J by 7 bases. CDR1 is SGHNT and CDR2 is YENEEA in the germline V gene. The CDR3 is 14 residues long. The CDR3 DNA reads as TGTGCCAGCAGCTTACAGGGGGTCAATTCACCCCTCCACTTT. This codes for CASSLQGVNSPLHF.

The rearrangement uses TRBV18 and TRBJ1-5, with a possible D match to TRBD1 (6 bases). Per the germline V gene, CDR1 is KGHSH and CDR2 is LQKENI. Trimming cost V 1 base and J 9 bases, with 22 bases left between them. CDR3 length: 17 amino acids. The CDR3: CASSPQARGGPSGPQHF. CDR3 sequence (DNA): TGTGCCAGCTCACCACAGGCCAGGGGAGGGCCTTCGGGGCCCCAGCATTTT.

The rearrangement uses TRBV6-5 and TRBJ1-2, with unresolved D. From germline, CDR1 is MNHEY and CDR2 SVGAGI. V was clipped by 4 bases and J by 10 bases, with 13 bases between them. The CDR3 loop spans 12 amino acids. CDR3 region: CASSSGRRDYTF. As DNA, the CDR3 is TGTGCCAGCAGTTCCGGTCGGCGGGACTACACCTTC.

Here the CDR3 DNA reads TGCGCCAGCCGGGGGACTGAAGCTTTCTTT. Encoded protein: CASRGTEAFF. The rearrangement uses TRBV5-1 and TRBJ1-1, with D tentatively TRBD1 (5 bases). Germline values: CDR1 SGHRS, CDR2 YFSETQ. V was cut by 7 bases and J by 5 bases, with 6 bases left in between. The CDR3 runs to 10 residues.

The rearrangement links TRBV3-1 (or the pseudogene TRBV3-2) to TRBJ1-1; no definite D call. The V and J ends lost 6 bases and 1 base respectively, with 9 bases between them. Germline values: CDR1 LGHDT, CDR2 YNNKEL (reference sequence). The length of the CDR3 is 13 residues. The CDR3 protein is CASRGSENTEAFF. The CDR3 DNA reads as TGTGCCAGCAGAGGTAGCGAGAACACTGAAGCTTTCTTT.

The gene calls are TRBV5-5 and TRBJ1-1; perhaps TRBD1 as D (5 bases). CDR1 and CDR2 (germline): SGHKS, YYEKEE (reference sequence). With 1 base removed from V and 0 bases from J, the gap between germline ends came to 10 bases. This CDR3 has 15 residues. The CDR3 sequence: CASSLTGAMNTEAFF. CDR3 DNA: TGTGCCAGCAGCTTGACAGGAGCCATGAACACTGAAGCTTTCTTT.

The chain joins TRBV11-2 to TRBJ2-2; D may be TRBD1 (6 bases). The CDR3 has 19 residues. From germline, CDR1 is SGHAT and CDR2 FQNNGV. V lost 2 bases and J lost 3, with 22 bases in between. This CDR3 is CASSLNNLEAGAHTGELFF. The CDR3 nucleotides are TGTGCCAGCAGCTTAAATAACTTGGAGGCAGGGGCCCACACCGGGGAGCTGTTTTTT.

The chain uses TRBV7-6 and TRBJ1-1; D might be TRBD1 (6 bases). This CDR3 has 14 amino acids. Trimming stripped 0 bases from V and 3 bases from J, with 8 bases between. CDR1 and CDR2 from the germline V gene are SGHVS and FNYEAQ. The CDR3 DNA reads as TGTGCCAGCAGCTTAGCGGCAGGGGACACTGAAGCTTTCTTT. This gives the protein CASSLAAGDTEAFF.

The chain carries TRBV5-1 and TRBJ1-1; D not certain. Germline CDR1 and CDR2: SGHRS and YFSETQ. The CDR3 loop spans 15 amino acids. V lost 5 bases, J lost 1 base, and 15 bases lay in between. The CDR3 nucleotides are TGCGCCAGCAGGGAGAACTTTATCACGAACACTGAAGCTTTCTTT. Translation gives CASRENFITNTEAFF.

The genes are TRBV5-1 and TRBJ1-3; TRBD1 is a possible D gene (5 bases). Trimming stripped 2 bases from V and 2 bases from J, with 14 bases between. The CDR3 contains 16 residues. The V gene's germline CDR1 is SGHRS and CDR2 YFSETQ. DNA of the CDR3: TGCGCCAGCAGCTTCCTGACAGCGGGCCCTGGAAACACCATATATTTT. Its translation is CASSFLTAGPGNTIYF.

This clone showed up just once. The chain combines TRBV7-2 with TRBJ1-2; D is uncertain. This CDR3 has 13 residues. V was pared by 7 bases and J by 2 bases, with 11 bases between. Looked up from germline, CDR1 is SGHTA and CDR2 is FQGNSA. CDR3 region: CASTSTVNYGYTF. The CDR3 DNA reads as TGTGCCAGCACCTCCACAGTAAACTATGGCTACACCTTC.

This clone occurred a few times. The chain is built from TRBV6-5 and TRBJ1-1, with TRBD1 matching over 7 bases. After removal of 6 bases from V and 3 bases from J, the junction contained 4 bases not matched to a gene. CDR3 length: 13 residues. Germline CDR1 MNHEY, CDR2 SVGAGI. Here the CDR3 DNA reads TGTGCCAGCAGGGGGACAGTCTACACTGAAGCTTTCTTT. Its protein product is CASRGTVYTEAFF.

V gene TRBV20-1 combines with J gene TRBJ2-7; D is undetermined. This CDR3 contains 11 residues. From germline, CDR1 is DFQATT and CDR2 SNEGSKA (reference sequence). Trimming took 7 bases from V and 0 from J, leaving 7 bases between them. CDR3 sequence: CSVTNSYEQYF. CDR3 nucleotides: TGCAGTGTAACAAACTCCTACGAGCAGTACTTC.